What follows is one T cell receptor beta chain and its context. This CDR3 contains 14 residues. The V and J ends lost 6 bases and 7 bases respectively, with 18 bases between them. The sample originates from a study of identical twins. TCRdb re-called the 5' RACE reads through MiXCR, storing one row per CDR3 protein. The table shows about 550,000 distinct CDR3 sequences, with 20% to 25% occurring only once. The sample was also linked to a second study, of yellow fever vaccine responses in identical twins.

The J gene is TRBJ2-5, the V gene TRBV12-3 or TRBV12-4; the D is unclear. Sequenced sample: CD4+ T cells sorted from blood. The clonotype originates from a woman younger than 35 in good health. The CDR3 region is CASRRQESFGTQYF. CDR3 bases: TGTGCCAGCAGAAGGCAGGAAAGTTTCGGGACCCAGTACTTC.